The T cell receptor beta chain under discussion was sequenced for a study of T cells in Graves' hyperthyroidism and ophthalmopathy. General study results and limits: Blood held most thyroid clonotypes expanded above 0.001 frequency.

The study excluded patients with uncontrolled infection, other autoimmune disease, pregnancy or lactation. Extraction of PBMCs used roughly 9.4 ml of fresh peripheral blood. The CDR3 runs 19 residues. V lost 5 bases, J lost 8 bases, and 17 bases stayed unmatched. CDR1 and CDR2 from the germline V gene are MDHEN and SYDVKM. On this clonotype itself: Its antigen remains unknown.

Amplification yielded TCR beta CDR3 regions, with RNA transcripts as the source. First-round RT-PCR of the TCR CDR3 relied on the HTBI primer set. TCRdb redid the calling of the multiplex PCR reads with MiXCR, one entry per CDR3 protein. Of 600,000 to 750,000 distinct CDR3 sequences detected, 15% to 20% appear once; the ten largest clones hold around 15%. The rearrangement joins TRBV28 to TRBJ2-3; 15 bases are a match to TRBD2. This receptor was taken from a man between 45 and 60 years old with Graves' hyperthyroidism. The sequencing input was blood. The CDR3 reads CASSELSGWTSGRAVTQYF. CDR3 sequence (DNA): TGTGCCAGCAGTGAACTATCGGGATGGACTAGCGGGAGGGCCGTTACGCAGTATTTT.